Included here is one TCR beta chain sequence, with context. The antigen remains undetermined. As input for TCR beta libraries, approximately 2.1 micrograms of genomic DNA came from cryopreserved PBMCs. These data come from a study of cytotoxic CD8 clonotypes in ibrutinib-treated CLL. Whole-study context: Around 25 partial and 2 complete responses; at median roughly 68 months, approximately 15 remitted, around 12 progressed. The average sample held roughly 250,000 productive templates and around 87,000 productive rearrangements. Study conclusions and caveats: Once treatment began, public clonotypes, which were uncommon, contracted or stayed stable.

Germline CDR1 reads SGHTA; CDR2 reads FQGTGA. The CDR3 extends over 13 amino acids. The V end was cut by 2 bases, the J end by 8 bases, with 10 bases between. This table comes from immunoSEQ multiplex PCR, and its TCRdb copy is limited to in-frame clones, with some not included. The table shows over 100,000 clones, with 80% to 90% occurring only once. This receptor was obtained from a human donor with chronic lymphocytic leukemia. This chain uses TRBV7-3 with TRBJ2-1, with D perhaps TRBD2 (7 bases). The input for sequencing was PBMCs, taken after 24 months of ibrutinib treatment. The CDR3: CASSLQGRDEQFF. In nucleotides, the CDR3 is TGTGCCAGCAGCTTACAGGGGAGGGATGAGCAGTTCTTC.